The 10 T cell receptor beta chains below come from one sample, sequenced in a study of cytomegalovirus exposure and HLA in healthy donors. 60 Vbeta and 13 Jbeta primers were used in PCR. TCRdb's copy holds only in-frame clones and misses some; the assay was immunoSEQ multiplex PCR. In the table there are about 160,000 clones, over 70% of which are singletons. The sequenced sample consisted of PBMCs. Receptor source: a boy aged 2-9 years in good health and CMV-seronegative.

This CDR3 is CASSYSGTGTEAFF. DNA for the CDR3: TGTGCCAGCAGTTATTCCGGGACAGGCACTGAAGCTTTCTTT. The gene calls are TRBV6-1 and TRBJ1-1, with 8 positions matching TRBD1. The CDR3 consists of 14 residues. Germline CDR1 reads MNHNS; CDR2 reads SASEGT. J gave up 4 bases and V 5 bases, and 6 bases lay outside the gene matches.

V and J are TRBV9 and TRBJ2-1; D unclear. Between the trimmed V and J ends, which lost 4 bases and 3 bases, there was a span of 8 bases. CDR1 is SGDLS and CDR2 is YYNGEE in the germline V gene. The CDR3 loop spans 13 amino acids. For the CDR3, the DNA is TGTGCCAGCAGCCCCCGGGTCTACAATGAGCAGTTCTTC. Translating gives CASSPRVYNEQFF. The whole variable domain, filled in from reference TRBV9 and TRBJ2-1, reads DSGVTQTPKHLITATGQRVTLRCSPRSGDLSVYWYQQSLDQGLQFLIQYYNGEERAKGNILERFSAQQFPDLHSELNLSSLELGDSALYFCASSPRVYNEQFFGPGTRLTVL.

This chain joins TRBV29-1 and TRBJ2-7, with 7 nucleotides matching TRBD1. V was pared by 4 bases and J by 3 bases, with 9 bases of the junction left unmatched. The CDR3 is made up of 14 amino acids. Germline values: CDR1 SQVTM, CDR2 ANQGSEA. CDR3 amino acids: CSVVSQGSNYEQYF. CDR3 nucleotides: TGCAGCGTTGTCTCACAGGGGTCCAACTACGAGCAGTACTTC.

CDR3 DNA: TGTGCCAGCAGTTTACTAGCGGGGGGACAGAGGAGGGACAATGAGCAGTTCTTC. It encodes CASSLLAGGQRRDNEQFF. J is TRBJ2-1 and V is TRBV27; 11 nucleotides align to TRBD2. The junction had 11 bases not matched to a gene; V was cut back by 2 bases and J by 5 bases. Germline lookup yields CDR1 MNHEY and CDR2 SMNVEV (reference sequence). The CDR3 contains 18 residues.

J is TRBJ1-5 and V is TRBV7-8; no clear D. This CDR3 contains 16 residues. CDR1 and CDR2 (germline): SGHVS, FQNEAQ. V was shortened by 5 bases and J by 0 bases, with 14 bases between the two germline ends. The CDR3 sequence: CASSPRRAYSNQPQHF. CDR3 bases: TGTGCCAGCAGCCCCCGGAGGGCCTATAGCAATCAGCCCCAGCATTTT.

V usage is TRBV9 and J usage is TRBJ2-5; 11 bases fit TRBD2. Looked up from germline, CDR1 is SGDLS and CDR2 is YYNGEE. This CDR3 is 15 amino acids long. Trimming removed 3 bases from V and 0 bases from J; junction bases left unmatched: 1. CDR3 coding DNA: TGTGCCAGCAGCGCTAGCGGGGGGTACCAAGAGACCCAGTACTTC. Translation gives CASSASGGYQETQYF.

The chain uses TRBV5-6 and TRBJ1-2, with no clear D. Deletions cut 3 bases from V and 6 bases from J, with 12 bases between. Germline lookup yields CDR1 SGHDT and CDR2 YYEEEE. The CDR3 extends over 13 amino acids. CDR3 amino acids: CASSWWGGDGYTF. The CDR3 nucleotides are TGTGCCAGCAGCTGGTGGGGAGGTGATGGCTACACCTTC.

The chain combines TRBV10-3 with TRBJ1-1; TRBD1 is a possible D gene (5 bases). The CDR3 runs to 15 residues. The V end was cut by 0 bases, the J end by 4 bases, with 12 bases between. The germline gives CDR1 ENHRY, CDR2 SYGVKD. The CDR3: CAISESGTGPTEAFF. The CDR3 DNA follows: TGTGCCATCAGTGAGTCGGGAACAGGACCCACTGAAGCTTTCTTT.

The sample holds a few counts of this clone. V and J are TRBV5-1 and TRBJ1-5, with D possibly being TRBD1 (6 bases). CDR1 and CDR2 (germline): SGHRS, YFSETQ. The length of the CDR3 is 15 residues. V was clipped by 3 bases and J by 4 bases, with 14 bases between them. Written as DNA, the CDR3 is TGCGCCAGCAGCTCGGGAGGGGGGGATAATCAGCCCCAGCATTTT. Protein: CASSSGGGDNQPQHF.

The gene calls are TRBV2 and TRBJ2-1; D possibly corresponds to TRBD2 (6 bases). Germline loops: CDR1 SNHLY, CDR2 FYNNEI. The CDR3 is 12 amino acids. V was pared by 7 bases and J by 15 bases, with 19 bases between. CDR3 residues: CASTRPGLLGFF. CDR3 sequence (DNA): TGTGCCAGCACTAGACCGGGACTGCTGGGGTTCTTC.